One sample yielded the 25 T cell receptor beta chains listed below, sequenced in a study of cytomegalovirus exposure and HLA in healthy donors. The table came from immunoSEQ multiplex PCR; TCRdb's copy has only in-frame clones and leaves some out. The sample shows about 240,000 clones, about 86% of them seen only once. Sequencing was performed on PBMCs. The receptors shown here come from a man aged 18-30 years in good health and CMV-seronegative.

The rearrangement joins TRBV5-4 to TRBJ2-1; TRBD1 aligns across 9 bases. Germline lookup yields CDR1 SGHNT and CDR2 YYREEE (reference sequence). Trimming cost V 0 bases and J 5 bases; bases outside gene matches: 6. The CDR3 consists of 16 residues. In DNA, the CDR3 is TGTGCCAGCAGCTTGGCCCTCCGGGACAGGGACAATGAGCAGTTCTTC. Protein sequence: CASSLALRDRDNEQFF.

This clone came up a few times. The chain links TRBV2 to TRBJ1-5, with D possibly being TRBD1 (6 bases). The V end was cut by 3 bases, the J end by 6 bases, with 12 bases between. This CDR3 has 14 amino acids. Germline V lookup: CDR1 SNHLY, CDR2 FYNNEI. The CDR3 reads CASSDRQATQPQHF. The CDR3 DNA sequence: TGTGCCAGCAGTGACCGACAGGCTACTCAGCCCCAGCATTTT. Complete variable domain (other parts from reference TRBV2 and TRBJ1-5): EPEVTQTPSHQVTQMGQEVILRCVPISNHLYFYWYRQILGQKVEFLVSFYNNEISEKSEIFDDQFSVERPDGSNFTLKIRSTKLEDSAMYFCASSDRQATQPQHFGDGTRLSIL.

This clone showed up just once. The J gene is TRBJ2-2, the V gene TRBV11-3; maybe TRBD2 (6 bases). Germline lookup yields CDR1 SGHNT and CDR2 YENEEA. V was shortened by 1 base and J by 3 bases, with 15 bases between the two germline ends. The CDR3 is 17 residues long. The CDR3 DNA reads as TGTGCCAGCAGCTTAGTGGAGGGAATAGGAGACACCGGGGAGCTGTTTTTT. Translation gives CASSLVEGIGDTGELFF.

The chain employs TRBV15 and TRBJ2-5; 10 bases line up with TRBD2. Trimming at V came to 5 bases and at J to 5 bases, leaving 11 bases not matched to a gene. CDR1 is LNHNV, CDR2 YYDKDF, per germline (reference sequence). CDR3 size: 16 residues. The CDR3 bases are TGTGCCACCAGCTTGAGCGGGAGGGCCTTCTCCGAGACCCAGTACTTC. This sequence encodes CATSLSGRAFSETQYF.

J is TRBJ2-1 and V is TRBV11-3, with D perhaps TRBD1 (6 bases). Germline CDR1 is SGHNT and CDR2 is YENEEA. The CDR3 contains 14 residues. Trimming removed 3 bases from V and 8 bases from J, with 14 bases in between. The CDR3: CASSLGQATHEQFF. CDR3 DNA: TGTGCCAGCAGCTTGGGACAAGCGACCCATGAGCAGTTCTTC.

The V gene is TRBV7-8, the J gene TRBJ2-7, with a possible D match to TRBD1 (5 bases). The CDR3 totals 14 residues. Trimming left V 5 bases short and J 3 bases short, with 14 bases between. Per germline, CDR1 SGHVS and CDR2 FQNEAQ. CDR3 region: CASSLKDTDYEQYF. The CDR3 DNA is TGTGCCAGCAGCCTGAAGGACACGGACTACGAGCAGTACTTC.

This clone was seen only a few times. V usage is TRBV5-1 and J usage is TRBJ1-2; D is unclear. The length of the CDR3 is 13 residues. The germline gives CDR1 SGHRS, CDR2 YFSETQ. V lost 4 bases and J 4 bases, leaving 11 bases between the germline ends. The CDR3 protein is CASSLVAGYGYTF. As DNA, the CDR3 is TGCGCCAGCAGCCTGGTGGCAGGCTATGGCTACACCTTC.

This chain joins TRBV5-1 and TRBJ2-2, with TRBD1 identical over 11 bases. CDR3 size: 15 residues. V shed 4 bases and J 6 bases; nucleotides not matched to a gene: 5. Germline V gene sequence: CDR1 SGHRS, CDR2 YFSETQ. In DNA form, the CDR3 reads TGCGCCAGCAGCCAGGGACAGGGGGGCGCCGGGGAGCTGTTTTTT. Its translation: CASSQGQGGAGELFF.

CDR3 sequence reads: CASSQLGGKLAGADGELFF. CDR3 in DNA: TGTGCCAGCAGCCAACTAGGTGGGAAGCTAGCGGGAGCGGACGGGGAGCTGTTTTTT. The chain is built from TRBV4-2 and TRBJ2-2; TRBD2 agrees at 10 bases. The CDR3 consists of 19 residues. Germline loops: CDR1 LGHNA, CDR2 YNFKEQ. With 2 bases clipped from V and 7 bases from J, the junction kept 16 bases outside the gene matches.

The CDR3 region has the DNA TGTGCCACCAGCGCACGACAGGGGTCGGAGCAGTTCTTC. Amino acid sequence: CATSARQGSEQFF. V is TRBV15 and J is TRBJ2-1; 8 nucleotides match TRBD1. The V gene's germline CDR1 is LNHNV and CDR2 YYDKDF (reference sequence). The CDR3 runs to 13 residues. V lost 5 bases, J lost 10 bases, and 7 bases stayed unmatched.

The CDR3 loop reads CASSLAGTDEAFF. The CDR3 bases are TGTGCCAGCAGCTTGGCCGGGACAGATGAAGCTTTCTTT. The rearrangement joins TRBV5-6 to TRBJ1-1, with 7 bases lining up with TRBD1. The CDR3 consists of 13 residues. The germline CDR1 and CDR2 sequences are SGHDT and YYEEEE. Trimming removed 0 bases from V and 7 bases from J; junction bases left unmatched: 3.

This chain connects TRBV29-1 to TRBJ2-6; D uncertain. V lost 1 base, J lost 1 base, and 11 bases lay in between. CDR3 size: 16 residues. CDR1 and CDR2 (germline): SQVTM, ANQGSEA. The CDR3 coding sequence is TGCAGCGTTGAAGGGAGCGCTTCGTCTGGGGCCAACGTCCTGACTTTC. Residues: CSVEGSASSGANVLTF. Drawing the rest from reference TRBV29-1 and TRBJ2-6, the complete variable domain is SAVISQKPSRDICQRGTSLTIQCQVDSQVTMMFWYRQQPGQSLTLIATANQGSEATYESGFVIDKFPISRPNLTFSTLTVSNMSPEDSSIYLCSVEGSASSGANVLTFGAGSRLTVL.

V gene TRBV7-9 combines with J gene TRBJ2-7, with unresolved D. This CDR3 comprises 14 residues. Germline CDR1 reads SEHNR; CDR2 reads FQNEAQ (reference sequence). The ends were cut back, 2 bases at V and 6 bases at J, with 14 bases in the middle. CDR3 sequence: CASSLRVSSTEQYF. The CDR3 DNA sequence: TGTGCCAGCAGCTTAAGAGTTTCCTCTACCGAGCAGTACTTC.

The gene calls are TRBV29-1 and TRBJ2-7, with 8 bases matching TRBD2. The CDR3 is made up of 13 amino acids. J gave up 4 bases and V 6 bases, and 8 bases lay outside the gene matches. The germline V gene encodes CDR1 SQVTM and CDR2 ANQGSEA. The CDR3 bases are TGCAGCGTAAGGGGGACTAGTAATTACGAGCAGTACTTC. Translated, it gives CSVRGTSNYEQYF.

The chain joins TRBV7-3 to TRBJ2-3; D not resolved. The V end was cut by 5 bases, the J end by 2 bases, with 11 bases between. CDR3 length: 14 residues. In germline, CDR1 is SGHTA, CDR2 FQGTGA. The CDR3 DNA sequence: TGTGCCAGCAGCCCCCTGGGCATCACAGATACGCAGTATTTT. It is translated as CASSPLGITDTQYF.

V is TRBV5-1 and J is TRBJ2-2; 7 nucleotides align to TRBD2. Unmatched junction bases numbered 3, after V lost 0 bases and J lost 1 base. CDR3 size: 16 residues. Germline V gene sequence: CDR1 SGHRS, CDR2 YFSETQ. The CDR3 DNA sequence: TGCGCCAGCAGCTTGGTAGCGGGCCTGAACACCGGGGAGCTGTTTTTT. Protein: CASSLVAGLNTGELFF.

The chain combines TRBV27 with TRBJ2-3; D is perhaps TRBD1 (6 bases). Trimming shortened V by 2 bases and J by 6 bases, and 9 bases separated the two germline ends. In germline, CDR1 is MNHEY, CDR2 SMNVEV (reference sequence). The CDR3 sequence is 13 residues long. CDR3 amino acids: CASSLGGPDTQYF. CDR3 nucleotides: TGTGCCAGCAGTTTAGGGGGCCCGGATACGCAGTATTTT.

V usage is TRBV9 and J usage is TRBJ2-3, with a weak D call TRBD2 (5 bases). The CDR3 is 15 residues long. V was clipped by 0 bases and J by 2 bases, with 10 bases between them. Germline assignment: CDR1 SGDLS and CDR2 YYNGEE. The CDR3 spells CASSVASGFTDTQYF. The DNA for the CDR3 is TGTGCCAGCAGCGTAGCCTCGGGGTTCACAGATACGCAGTATTTT.

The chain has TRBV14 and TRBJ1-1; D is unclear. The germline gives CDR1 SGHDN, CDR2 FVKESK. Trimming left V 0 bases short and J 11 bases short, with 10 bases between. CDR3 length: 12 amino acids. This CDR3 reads CASSQDRVGAFF. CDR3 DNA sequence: TGTGCCAGCAGCCAAGATCGGGTCGGGGCTTTCTTT.

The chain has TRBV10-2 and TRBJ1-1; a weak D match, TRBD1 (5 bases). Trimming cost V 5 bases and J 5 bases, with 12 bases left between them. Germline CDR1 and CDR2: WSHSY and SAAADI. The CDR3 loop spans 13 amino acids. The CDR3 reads CASSPQGGTEAFF. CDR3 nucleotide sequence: TGCGCCAGCAGTCCTCAGGGAGGGACTGAAGCTTTCTTT.

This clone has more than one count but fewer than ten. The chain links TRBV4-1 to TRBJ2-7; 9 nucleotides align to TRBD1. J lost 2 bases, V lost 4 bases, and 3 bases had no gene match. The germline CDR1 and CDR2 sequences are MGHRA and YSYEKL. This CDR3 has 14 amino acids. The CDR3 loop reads CASSPRDRAYEQYF. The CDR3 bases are TGCGCCAGCAGCCCCCGGGACAGGGCCTACGAGCAGTACTTC.

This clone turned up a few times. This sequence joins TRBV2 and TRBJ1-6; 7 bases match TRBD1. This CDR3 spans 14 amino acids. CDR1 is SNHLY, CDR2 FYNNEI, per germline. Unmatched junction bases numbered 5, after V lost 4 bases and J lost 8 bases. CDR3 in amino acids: CASSVSTGDSPLHF. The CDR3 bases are TGTGCCAGCAGTGTCAGCACAGGGGATTCACCCCTCCACTTT.

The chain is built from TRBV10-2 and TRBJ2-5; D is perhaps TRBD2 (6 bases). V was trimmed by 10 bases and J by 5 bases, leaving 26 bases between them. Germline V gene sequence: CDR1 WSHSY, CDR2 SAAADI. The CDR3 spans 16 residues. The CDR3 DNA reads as TGCGCCACCCGATCGACTAGTTTAGGTTTGCGGGAGACCCAGTACTTC. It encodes CATRSTSLGLRETQYF.

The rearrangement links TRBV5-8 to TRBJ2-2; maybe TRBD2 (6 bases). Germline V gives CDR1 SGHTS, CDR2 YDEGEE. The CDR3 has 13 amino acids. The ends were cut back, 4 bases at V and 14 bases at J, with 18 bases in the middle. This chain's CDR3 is CASSIRDSGSLFF. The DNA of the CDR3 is TGTGCCAGCAGCATCCGGGACTCAGGATCCCTGTTTTTT.

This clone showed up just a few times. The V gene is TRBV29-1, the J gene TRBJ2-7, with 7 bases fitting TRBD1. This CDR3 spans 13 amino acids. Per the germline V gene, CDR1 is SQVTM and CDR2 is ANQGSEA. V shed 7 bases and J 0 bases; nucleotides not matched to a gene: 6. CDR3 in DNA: TGCAGCGCAGCACAGGGGACCTCCTACGAGCAGTACTTC. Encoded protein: CSAAQGTSYEQYF.